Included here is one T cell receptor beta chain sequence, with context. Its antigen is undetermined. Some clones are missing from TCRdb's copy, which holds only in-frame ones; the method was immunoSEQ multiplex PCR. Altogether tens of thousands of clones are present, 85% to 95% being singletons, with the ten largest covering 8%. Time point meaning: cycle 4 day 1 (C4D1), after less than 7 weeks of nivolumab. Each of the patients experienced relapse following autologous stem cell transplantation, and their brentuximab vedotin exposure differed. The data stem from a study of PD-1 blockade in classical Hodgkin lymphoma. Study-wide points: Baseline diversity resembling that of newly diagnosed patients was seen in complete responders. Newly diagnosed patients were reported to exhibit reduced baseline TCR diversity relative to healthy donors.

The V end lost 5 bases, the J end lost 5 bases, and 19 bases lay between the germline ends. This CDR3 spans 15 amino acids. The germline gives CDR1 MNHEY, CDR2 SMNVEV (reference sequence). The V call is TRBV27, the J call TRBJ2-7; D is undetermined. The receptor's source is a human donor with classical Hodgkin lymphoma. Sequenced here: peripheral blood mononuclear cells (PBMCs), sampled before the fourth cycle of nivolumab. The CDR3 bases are TGTGCCAGCAGTCCCTCTATGAGTTACGCCCACGAGCAGTACTTC. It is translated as CASSPSMSYAHEQYF.